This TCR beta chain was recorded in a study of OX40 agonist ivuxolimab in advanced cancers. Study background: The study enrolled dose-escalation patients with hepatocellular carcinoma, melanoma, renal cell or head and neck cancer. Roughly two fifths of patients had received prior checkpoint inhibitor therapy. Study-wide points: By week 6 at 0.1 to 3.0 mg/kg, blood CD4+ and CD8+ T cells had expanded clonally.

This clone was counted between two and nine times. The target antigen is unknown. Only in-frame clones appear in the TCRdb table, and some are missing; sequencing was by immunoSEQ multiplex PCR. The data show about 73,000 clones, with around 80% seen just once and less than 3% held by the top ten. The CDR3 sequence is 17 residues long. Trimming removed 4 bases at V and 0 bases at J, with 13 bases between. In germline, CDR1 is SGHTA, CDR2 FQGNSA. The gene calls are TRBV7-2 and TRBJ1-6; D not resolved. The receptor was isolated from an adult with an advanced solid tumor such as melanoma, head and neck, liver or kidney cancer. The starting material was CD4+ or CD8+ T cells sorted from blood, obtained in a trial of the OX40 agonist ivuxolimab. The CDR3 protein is CASSSSRRSSYNSPLHF. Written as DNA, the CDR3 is TGTGCCAGCAGCTCCAGTAGGAGGAGCTCCTATAATTCACCCCTCCACTTT.